The next 27 T cell receptor beta chains were all read from a single sample in a study of control samples from healthy donors and cancer patients. The repertoire was sequenced with immunoSEQ multiplex PCR; TCRdb's copy has only in-frame clones and lacks some. In the table there are 150,000 to 200,000 clones, approximately 92% of which are singletons. The sequencing input was blood. These receptors were taken from a man in his thirties or forties in good health.

The rearrangement links TRBV28 to TRBJ1-2; 8 positions agree with TRBD1. Germline CDR1 and CDR2: MDHEN and SYDVKM. The CDR3 has 13 residues. Unmatched junction bases numbered 2, after V lost 4 bases and J lost 4 bases. The CDR3: CASSSTGAYGYTF. In nucleotides, the CDR3 is TGTGCCAGCAGTTCGACAGGGGCCTATGGCTACACCTTC.

This chain's CDR3 is CASSQGDSLEAFF. For the CDR3, the DNA is TGCGCCAGCAGCCAGGGGGACAGTCTTGAAGCTTTCTTT. V and J are TRBV4-1 and TRBJ1-1, with 7 bases aligning to TRBD1. The CDR3 runs to 13 residues. Germline lookup yields CDR1 MGHRA and CDR2 YSYEKL. The junction had 5 bases not matched to a gene; V was cut back by 3 bases and J by 7 bases.

On this clone: Different DNA sequences within this sample yield the same CDR3. This chain uses TRBV3-1 (or the pseudogene TRBV3-2) with TRBJ2-6, with 11 positions matching TRBD1. There are 17 residues in the CDR3. The J segment lost 4 bases and the V segment lost 5 bases, leaving 7 bases of the junction unmatched. Germline values: CDR1 LGHDT, CDR2 YNNKEL (reference sequence). This CDR3 reads CASSFGQGAGGANVLTF. The CDR3 DNA reads TGTGCCAGCAGCTTTGGACAGGGGGCGGGGGGGGCCAACGTCCTGACTTTC.

The CDR3, as DNA: TGTGCCAGCAGCTTTGCAGGGGGCGGTCAGAACACTGAAGCTTTCTTT. Amino acid sequence: CASSFAGGGQNTEAFF. The genes are TRBV7-9 and TRBJ1-1, with TRBD1 matching over 8 bases. The CDR3 is made up of 16 amino acids. With V trimmed by 3 bases and J by 1 base, 7 bases remained unmatched. CDR1 SEHNR and CDR2 FQNEAQ come from the germline V gene (reference sequence).

The V gene is TRBV20-1, the J gene TRBJ1-3, with 7 bases identical to TRBD1. V trimming: 3 bases; J trimming: 4 bases; junction bases outside the gene matches: 6. This CDR3 comprises 14 residues. Per the germline V gene, CDR1 is DFQATT and CDR2 is SNEGSKA (reference sequence). The CDR3 DNA reads as TGCAGTGCTAGTAACAGGGGAGCAGGAAACACCATATATTTT. Translation gives CSASNRGAGNTIYF.

The rearrangement joins TRBV6-5 to TRBJ1-4; D is uncertain. The CDR3 covers 15 residues. Germline V gene sequence: CDR1 MNHEY, CDR2 SVGAGI. The germline V and J ends were trimmed by 6 bases and 3 bases, with 14 bases remaining between them. Here the CDR3 reads CASSPYSASNEKLFF. DNA of the CDR3: TGTGCCAGCAGCCCGTACAGCGCTTCTAATGAAAAACTGTTTTTT.

The sample holds one count of this clone. The CDR3: CASSPGPTEAFF. DNA of the CDR3: TGTGCCAGCTCACCAGGGCCAACTGAAGCTTTCTTT. The V and J genes are TRBV18 and TRBJ1-1, with unresolved D. Germline V gives CDR1 KGHSH, CDR2 LQKENI. This CDR3 region has 12 residues. Between the trimmed V and J ends, which lost 2 bases and 5 bases, there was a span of 6 bases.

V gene TRBV19 combines with J gene TRBJ2-7; 13 bases align to TRBD2. Germline V gives CDR1 LNHDA, CDR2 SQIVND (reference sequence). V shed 4 bases and J 5 bases; nucleotides not matched to a gene: 5. This CDR3 has 15 residues. Here the CDR3 reads CASSTGLAGVNEQYF. The CDR3 DNA reads as TGTGCCAGTAGTACCGGACTAGCGGGAGTAAACGAGCAGTACTTC.

The V call is TRBV7-2, the J call TRBJ2-4, with TRBD1 as a possible D gene (5 bases). V shed 7 bases and J shed 5 bases, with 24 bases lying between them. Per the germline V gene, CDR1 is SGHTA and CDR2 is FQGNSA. CDR3 length: 17 residues. The CDR3 protein is CASNPTPQQGGQNIQYF. The CDR3 nucleotides are TGTGCCAGCAACCCCACCCCCCAGCAGGGCGGACAAAACATTCAGTACTTC.

The sample holds a few counts of this clone. Here the CDR3 DNA reads TGTGCCAGCAGCTTGTTAGAGGTGAATGAGCAGTTCTTC. This translates into CASSLLEVNEQFF. The chain is built from TRBV5-5 and TRBJ2-1; D is ambiguous. Trimming pared 1 base from V and 7 bases from J, leaving 9 bases between. In germline, CDR1 is SGHKS, CDR2 YYEKEE (reference sequence). The CDR3 consists of 13 residues.

This chain links TRBV7-9 with TRBJ2-3; D gene ambiguous. V lost 5 bases and J lost 3, with 12 bases in between. Germline CDR1 is SEHNR and CDR2 is FQNEAQ (reference sequence). This CDR3 is built from 14 residues. The CDR3 region is CASSPNRDTDTQYF. CDR3 sequence (DNA): TGTGCCAGCAGCCCGAATCGAGATACAGATACGCAGTATTTT.

The V gene is TRBV19, the J gene TRBJ2-7, with D perhaps TRBD1 (5 bases). Germline V gene lookup returns CDR1 LNHDA and CDR2 SQIVND (reference sequence). The CDR3 covers 13 residues. Trimming took 1 base from V and 5 from J, leaving 9 bases between them. CDR3: CASSIGGGNEQYF. CDR3 sequence (DNA): TGTGCCAGTAGTATAGGGGGCGGAAACGAGCAGTACTTC.

To note about this clone: This sample also contains other DNA sequences that code for the same CDR3. The chain combines TRBV2 with TRBJ1-2, with D possibly being TRBD1 (6 bases). The germline gives CDR1 SNHLY, CDR2 FYNNEI. The length of the CDR3 is 15 residues. V was clipped by 1 base and J by 8 bases, with 17 bases between them. This chain's CDR3 is CASSEGGGPRLGYTF. For the CDR3, the DNA is TGTGCCAGCAGTGAAGGGGGGGGGCCTCGATTGGGCTACACCTTC.

This clone showed up just once. The V and J genes are TRBV11-2 and TRBJ2-7, with 7 bases fitting TRBD2. The CDR3 sequence is 15 residues long. The trim removed 0 bases at V and 6 bases at J, leaving 8 bases unmatched. CDR1 is SGHAT, CDR2 FQNNGV, per germline. The CDR3 DNA reads TGTGCCAGCAGCTTAGACGCGGGAGCATCTCGCGAGCAGTACTTC. Translating gives CASSLDAGASREQYF.

The CDR3, as DNA: TGCGCCAGCAGATCGACAGGGTCCTACGAGCAGTACTTC. This sequence encodes CASRSTGSYEQYF. This chain uses TRBV5-1 with TRBJ2-7; 7 nucleotides align to TRBD1. The ends lost 5 bases at V and 1 base at J; junction bases unmatched: 3. The CDR3 spans 13 residues. Germline lookup yields CDR1 SGHRS and CDR2 YFSETQ.

V is TRBV6-6 and J is TRBJ2-3, with D maybe TRBD2 (6 bases). Between the trimmed V and J ends, which lost 2 bases and 2 bases, there was a span of 8 bases. Per germline, CDR1 MNHNY and CDR2 SVGAGI (reference sequence). The CDR3 totals 14 residues. The CDR3, as DNA: TGTGCCAGCAGTTACAGGGACTTCACAGATACGCAGTATTTT. It codes for CASSYRDFTDTQYF.

The chain combines TRBV4-1 with TRBJ2-1; 11 nucleotides line up with TRBD2. The V gene's germline CDR1 is MGHRA and CDR2 YSYEKL. The CDR3 spans 16 residues. The junction had 3 bases not matched to a gene; V was cut back by 1 base and J by 4 bases. The CDR3 nucleotides read TGCGCCAGCAGCCAAGGTAGCGGGAGGGGGTACAATGAGCAGTTCTTC. This gives the protein CASSQGSGRGYNEQFF.

The chain carries TRBV6-2 or TRBV6-3 and TRBJ1-2; D possibly corresponds to TRBD1 (5 bases). Trimming cost V 2 bases and J 5 bases, with 12 bases left between them. The CDR3 covers 14 residues. Germline V gives CDR1 MNHEY, CDR2 SVGEGT. The CDR3 here is CASSYPGVLYGYTF. The CDR3 bases are TGTGCCAGCAGTTACCCGGGGGTCCTGTATGGCTACACCTTC.

The chain has TRBV18 and TRBJ2-5, with D perhaps matching TRBD1 (6 bases). Per the germline V gene, CDR1 is KGHSH and CDR2 is LQKENI. The CDR3 length is 17 residues. Trimming stripped 2 bases from V and 0 bases from J, with 16 bases between. The CDR3 DNA reads TGTGCCAGCTCACCAAAACAGGGCTATACGTACCAAGAGACCCAGTACTTC. Protein product: CASSPKQGYTYQETQYF. Drawing the rest from reference TRBV18 and TRBJ2-5, the complete variable domain is NAGVMQNPRHLVRRRGQEARLRCSPMKGHSHVYWYRQLPEEGLKFMVYLQKENIIDESGMPKERFSAEFPKEGPSILRIQQVVRGDSAAYFCASSPKQGYTYQETQYFGPGTRLLVL.

The chain links TRBV14 to TRBJ2-7; D not resolved. The germline V and J ends were trimmed by 3 bases and 6 bases, with 9 bases remaining between them. The length of the CDR3 is 12 residues. Germline CDR1 is SGHDN and CDR2 is FVKESK. DNA for the CDR3: TGTGCCAGCAGCCAGAAGGGAATCGAGCAGTACTTC. Its protein product is CASSQKGIEQYF.

This clone was seen a single time. This rearrangement joins TRBV6-6 to TRBJ2-5, with D perhaps being TRBD1 or TRBD2 (6 bases each). Germline-derived CDR1 and CDR2 are MNHNY and SVGAGI (reference sequence). V lost 5 bases to trimming and J lost 10 bases, with 23 bases between them. The CDR3 is 15 residues long. CDR3 DNA: TGTGCCAGCAGTCAAGCCTTGGGGGGCTTGTCTCGCCAGTACTTC. Encoded protein: CASSQALGGLSRQYF.

The chain uses TRBV4-2 and TRBJ1-2, with D hard to call. The CDR3 spans 15 residues. CDR1 LGHNA and CDR2 YNFKEQ come from the germline V gene. Trimming removed 5 bases from V and 1 base from J, with 14 bases in between. CDR3 DNA: TGTGCCAGCAGCTCCCGTACCCATTTTAACTATGGCTACACCTTC. Translated: CASSSRTHFNYGYTF.

The chain combines TRBV5-4 with TRBJ2-7, with a possible D match to TRBD2 (6 bases). This CDR3 is 13 amino acids long. From germline, CDR1 is SGHNT and CDR2 YYREEE (reference sequence). V was trimmed by 7 bases and J by 2 bases, leaving 13 bases between them. CDR3 amino acids: CASAGLPTYEQYF. The CDR3 bases are TGTGCCAGCGCAGGACTACCCACCTACGAGCAGTACTTC.

The V call is TRBV6-6, the J call TRBJ2-7; perhaps TRBD1 as D (5 bases). V gave up 6 bases and J gave up 0 bases, with 18 bases separating them. This CDR3 spans 16 amino acids. The germline V gene encodes CDR1 MNHNY and CDR2 SVGAGI (reference sequence). CDR3 sequence reads: CASSRSPQGYSYEQYF. DNA for the CDR3: TGTGCCAGCAGCCGATCTCCCCAGGGTTACTCCTACGAGCAGTACTTC.

In this sample, this clone turned up once. This chain uses TRBV30 with TRBJ2-7, with 10 nucleotides matching TRBD2. J gave up 5 bases and V 2 bases, and 12 bases lay outside the gene matches. CDR1 is GTSNPN, CDR2 SVGIG, per germline (reference sequence). The CDR3 is 16 amino acids. DNA of the CDR3: TGTGCCTGGAGTCCCCACCCGGCTAGCGGGGGCGACGAGCAGTACTTC. Translation: CAWSPHPASGGDEQYF.

The chain carries TRBV10-2 and TRBJ1-5; D gene ambiguous. The CDR3 covers 14 residues. V was trimmed by 0 bases and J by 5 bases, leaving 8 bases between them. Germline V gives CDR1 WSHSY, CDR2 SAAADI. CDR3 amino acids: CASSESQIYQPQHF. Here the CDR3 DNA reads TGCGCCAGCAGTGAGTCGCAGATATATCAGCCCCAGCATTTT.

The rearrangement joins TRBV3-1 (or the pseudogene TRBV3-2) to TRBJ2-1; 12 positions agree with TRBD2. The CDR3 has 15 residues. The germline gives CDR1 LGHDT, CDR2 YNNKEL (reference sequence). Trimming removed 4 bases from V and 2 bases from J; junction bases left unmatched: 0. The CDR3: CASSRTSGTYNEQFF. DNA of the CDR3: TGTGCCAGCAGCCGGACTAGCGGGACCTACAATGAGCAGTTCTTC.